Each of the 25 T cell receptor beta chains below was sequenced from the same sample in a study of shared clonotypes between healthy human individuals. The protocol was immunoSEQ multiplex PCR, while the TCRdb copy is restricted to in-frame clones and leaves out a portion. The table has millions of clones, 85% to 95% seen once. The sequencing input was naive CD4+ T cells from PBMCs. Subset indicated: CD45RA+ positively selected. Receptors originate from a man younger than 35 in good health. Some clones in this sample may be carry-over from other donors' samples.

The chain has TRBV29-1 and TRBJ1-1; D gene ambiguous. CDR1 is SQVTM, CDR2 ANQGSEA, per germline. The CDR3 has 13 amino acids. Between the trimmed V and J ends, which lost 5 bases and 4 bases, there was a span of 14 bases. The DNA for the CDR3 is TGCAGCGTTAACGGTTACGGAGGCACTGAAGCTTTCTTT. Translated: CSVNGYGGTEAFF.

This sequence joins TRBV30 and TRBJ1-1; a weak D match, TRBD1 (5 bases). V was cut by 4 bases and J by 2 bases, with 20 bases left in between. The CDR3 is 16 amino acids. Germline values: CDR1 GTSNPN, CDR2 SVGIG (reference sequence). The CDR3 protein is CAWNKLVGQPNTEAFF. In DNA form, the CDR3 reads TGTGCCTGGAATAAGCTCGTGGGGCAACCAAACACTGAAGCTTTCTTT.

The chain combines TRBV11-2 with TRBJ1-1; D not certain. V was shortened by 2 bases and J by 3 bases, with 16 bases between the two germline ends. Germline V gene data show CDR1 as SGHAT and CDR2 as FQNNGV. The CDR3 consists of 16 residues. This CDR3 is CASSLFPRGEDTEAFF. The DNA for the CDR3 is TGTGCCAGCAGCTTATTTCCCCGTGGTGAGGACACTGAAGCTTTCTTT.

The chain couples TRBV28 to TRBJ2-1; TRBD1 aligns across 8 bases. Germline V gene data show CDR1 as MDHEN and CDR2 as SYDVKM. The CDR3 extends over 14 amino acids. The ends lost 3 bases at V and 9 bases at J; junction bases unmatched: 7. The CDR3 spells CASSLEAGGGEQFF. The CDR3 DNA reads as TGTGCCAGCAGTTTGGAGGCAGGGGGCGGTGAGCAGTTCTTC.

The chain carries TRBV15 and TRBJ2-7; TRBD1 is a possible D gene (5 bases). This CDR3 is built from 14 residues. Trimming stripped 1 base from V and 5 bases from J, with 12 bases between. The germline CDR1 and CDR2 sequences are LNHNV and YYDKDF (reference sequence). The chain's CDR3 is CATSRGSVGDEQYF. DNA for the CDR3: TGTGCCACCAGCAGAGGGTCAGTAGGGGACGAGCAGTACTTC. Full variable domain (rest looked up from reference TRBV15 and TRBJ2-7): DAMVIQNPRYQVTQFGKPVTLSCSQTLNHNVMYWYQQKSSQAPKLLFHYYDKDFNNEADTPDNFQSRRPNTSFCFLDIRSPGLGDTAMYLCATSRGSVGDEQYFGPGTRLTVT.

The genes are TRBV4-1 and TRBJ2-3; D possibly corresponds to TRBD2 (6 bases). The CDR3 covers 18 residues. The V gene's germline CDR1 is MGHRA and CDR2 YSYEKL. V dropped 6 bases and J dropped 0 bases, with 22 bases sitting between them. The CDR3 nucleotides are TGCGCCAGCAGGAATCCTCAATTTGGGGAGGAAAGCACAGATACGCAGTATTTT. It encodes CASRNPQFGEESTDTQYF.

This clone was detected once. This chain joins TRBV2 and TRBJ1-5, with TRBD1 identical over 7 bases. V dropped 1 base and J dropped 9; count of bases not matched to a gene: 6. This CDR3 region has 14 residues. Germline loops: CDR1 SNHLY, CDR2 FYNNEI. The CDR3 region is CASSEEGRGGPQHF. CDR3 nucleotide sequence: TGTGCCAGCAGTGAAGAGGGCAGGGGGGGGCCCCAGCATTTT. Full variable domain (remainder filled in from reference TRBV2 and TRBJ1-5): EPEVTQTPSHQVTQMGQEVILRCVPISNHLYFYWYRQILGQKVEFLVSFYNNEISEKSEIFDDQFSVERPDGSNFTLKIRSTKLEDSAMYFCASSEEGRGGPQHFGDGTRLSIL.

This chain connects TRBV19 to TRBJ2-7; TRBD2 aligns across 11 bases. CDR3 length: 15 amino acids. Germline V lookup: CDR1 LNHDA, CDR2 SQIVND (reference sequence). The V and J ends lost 4 bases and 4 bases, in that order; junction bases with no gene match: 6. CDR3 nucleotides: TGTGCCAGTAGTACACTAGCGGGGGATCGTTACGAGCAGTACTTC. It specifies CASSTLAGDRYEQYF.

Only one count was recorded for this clone. The chain recombines TRBV11-2 with TRBJ2-1, with D unclear. The germline CDR1 and CDR2 sequences are SGHAT and FQNNGV. V lost 4 bases to trimming and J lost 0 bases, with 19 bases between them. The CDR3 totals 18 residues. The chain's CDR3 is CASSSALGGSSSYNEQFF. CDR3 bases: TGTGCCAGCAGCTCGGCCCTAGGTGGCTCAAGCTCCTACAATGAGCAGTTCTTC.

The chain carries TRBV25-1 and TRBJ2-7; 11 bases fit TRBD2. The germline CDR1 and CDR2 sequences are MGHDK and SYGVNS. This CDR3 has 14 residues. V lost 5 bases, J lost 5 bases, and 5 bases stayed unmatched. CDR3 coding DNA: TGTGCCAGCAGTCGAGAACTAGCGGGAGACGAGCAGTACTTC. Translation gives CASSRELAGDEQYF.

The chain joins TRBV28 to TRBJ2-7, with 9 bases identical to TRBD1. The CDR3 length is 14 residues. Trimming cost V 6 bases and J 3 bases; bases outside gene matches: 6. CDR1 is MDHEN and CDR2 is SYDVKM in the germline V gene. The CDR3 DNA reads as TGTGCCAGCAGGGGGCCGGGACAGGGCTACGAGCAGTACTTC. It yields the protein CASRGPGQGYEQYF.

The chain employs TRBV28 and TRBJ2-1, with unresolved D. Germline CDR1 MDHEN, CDR2 SYDVKM. Trimming cost V 6 bases and J 7 bases, with 16 bases left between them. This CDR3 is built from 14 residues. The DNA of the CDR3 is TGTGCCAGCAGCCCCCTCCTGATTGTGAATGAGCAGTTCTTC. Amino acids: CASSPLLIVNEQFF.

This chain joins TRBV19 and TRBJ2-7; TRBD1 or TRBD2 may be the D gene (5 bases each). V was clipped by 4 bases and J by 5 bases, with 15 bases between them. The CDR3 is made up of 14 amino acids. Germline lookup yields CDR1 LNHDA and CDR2 SQIVND (reference sequence). The CDR3 here is CASSTWDGGNEQYF. CDR3 in DNA: TGTGCCAGTAGTACATGGGACGGCGGCAACGAGCAGTACTTC. Full variable domain (outside the CDR3, taken from reference TRBV19 and TRBJ2-7): DGGITQSPKYLFRKEGQNVTLSCEQNLNHDAMYWYRQDPGQGLRLIYYSQIVNDFQKGDIAEGYSVSREKKESFPLTVTSAQKNPTAFYLCASSTWDGGNEQYFGPGTRLTVT.

Here the CDR3 reads CASSLWAPQETQYF. CDR3 DNA sequence: TGCGCCAGCAGCTTGTGGGCACCCCAAGAGACCCAGTACTTC. J is TRBJ2-5 and V is TRBV5-1; D gene ambiguous. Germline CDR1 is SGHRS and CDR2 is YFSETQ. Trimming took 1 base from V and 1 from J, leaving 8 bases between them. This CDR3 has 14 amino acids.

This rearrangement joins TRBV5-5 to TRBJ1-5, with 7 bases matching TRBD1. Losses at the gene ends were 4 bases for V and 5 bases for J; bases not matched to a gene: 6. The length of the CDR3 is 14 residues. Germline V gene sequence: CDR1 SGHKS, CDR2 YYEKEE (reference sequence). The CDR3 DNA sequence: TGTGCCAGCAGCGCGGGACAGCAGGATCAGCCCCAGCATTTT. Translating gives CASSAGQQDQPQHF.

The chain links TRBV9 to TRBJ1-1, with TRBD1 as a possible D gene (6 bases). The CDR3 has 15 amino acids. Trimming removed 4 bases from V and 2 bases from J, with 15 bases in between. Germline V gives CDR1 SGDLS, CDR2 YYNGEE. This chain's CDR3 is CASSPPGTLNTEAFF. CDR3 sequence (DNA): TGTGCCAGCAGCCCTCCCGGGACACTCAACACTGAAGCTTTCTTT.

This clone was counted once. The chain carries TRBV28 and TRBJ1-5; D unresolved. Germline V CDR1 and CDR2: MDHEN, SYDVKM. V shed 7 bases and J shed 2 bases, with 9 bases lying between them. This CDR3 is built from 13 residues. This CDR3 is CASTGSGNQPQHF. The CDR3 DNA reads TGTGCCAGCACGGGGAGTGGCAATCAGCCCCAGCATTTT. The full variable domain, with the rest looked up from reference TRBV28 and TRBJ1-5, is DVKVTQSSRYLVKRTGEKVFLECVQDMDHENMFWYRQDPGLGLRLIYFSYDVKMKEKGDIPEGYSVSREKKERFSLILESASTNQTSMYLCASTGSGNQPQHFGDGTRLSIL.

V is TRBV19 and J is TRBJ2-4, with 11 nucleotides matching TRBD2. Looked up from germline, CDR1 is LNHDA and CDR2 is SQIVND (reference sequence). This CDR3 comprises 16 residues. V dropped 10 bases and J dropped 1; count of bases not matched to a gene: 9. CDR3 amino acids: CATDSGRAFAKNIQYF. CDR3 in DNA: TGTGCCACCGATAGCGGGAGGGCCTTCGCCAAAAACATTCAGTACTTC.

The chain employs TRBV5-1 and TRBJ2-1, with 11 nucleotides matching TRBD2. There are 15 residues in the CDR3. V lost 4 bases and J lost 3; bases outside the gene matches: 3. The germline V gene has CDR1 SGHRS and CDR2 YFSETQ. The CDR3 protein is CASSKGLAVYNEQFF. In nucleotides, the CDR3 is TGCGCCAGCAGCAAGGGACTAGCGGTCTACAATGAGCAGTTCTTC.

The chain employs TRBV5-4 and TRBJ2-4, with D perhaps matching TRBD1 or TRBD2 (5 bases each). Germline V gene lookup returns CDR1 SGHNT and CDR2 YYREEE (reference sequence). With 0 bases removed from V and 1 base from J, the gap between germline ends came to 11 bases. The CDR3 consists of 16 residues. The CDR3 nucleotides are TGTGCCAGCAGCTTGGGAGGGGCGCGGGCCAAAAACATTCAGTACTTC. It is translated as CASSLGGARAKNIQYF.

With regard to this clone: Other DNA sequences in the sample encode the same CDR3. The chain uses TRBV6-5 and TRBJ2-7; no clear D gene. Per the germline V gene, CDR1 is MNHEY and CDR2 is SVGAGI. The germline V and J ends were trimmed by 0 bases and 2 bases, with 11 bases remaining between them. The CDR3 has 15 residues. The CDR3 loop reads CASSYSTASPYEQYF. In nucleotides, the CDR3 is TGTGCCAGCAGTTACTCGACGGCCTCGCCCTACGAGCAGTACTTC.

This clone was counted a single time. The chain joins TRBV27 to TRBJ2-1; TRBD1 matches at 8 bases. The germline V gene encodes CDR1 MNHEY and CDR2 SMNVEV (reference sequence). There are 14 residues in the CDR3. Trimming at V came to 5 bases and at J to 4 bases, leaving 4 bases not matched to a gene. CDR3 residues: CASSQQGGYNEQFF. For the CDR3, the DNA is TGTGCCAGCAGTCAACAGGGGGGTTACAATGAGCAGTTCTTC.

This clone was recorded only once. The chain combines TRBV30 with TRBJ2-5, with 16 bases matching TRBD2. From germline, CDR1 is GTSNPN and CDR2 SVGIG (reference sequence). After removal of 1 base from V and 4 bases from J, the junction contained 3 bases not matched to a gene. This CDR3 spans 16 amino acids. CDR3 in DNA: TGTGCCTGGAGTGAGGGACTAGCGGGAGGGAGAGAGACCCAGTACTTC. Encoded protein: CAWSEGLAGGRETQYF.

The chain uses TRBV7-9 and TRBJ2-2, with TRBD1 identical over 9 bases. The length of the CDR3 is 16 residues. Per germline, CDR1 SEHNR and CDR2 FQNEAQ (reference sequence). Losses at the gene ends were 5 bases for V and 4 bases for J; bases not matched to a gene: 8. CDR3 region: CASSQWDRVVTGELFF. CDR3 DNA: TGTGCCAGCAGCCAATGGGACAGGGTTGTCACCGGGGAGCTGTTTTTT.

The rearrangement links TRBV29-1 to TRBJ2-7; tentatively, D is TRBD2 (6 bases). CDR1 and CDR2 from the germline V gene are SQVTM and ANQGSEA. This CDR3 comprises 11 residues. Trimming stripped 5 bases from V and 5 bases from J, with 10 bases between. CDR3 sequence reads: CSVYRGNEQYF. The CDR3 region has the DNA TGCAGCGTTTATCGGGGGAACGAGCAGTACTTC.